This TCR beta chain was documented in a study of T cell responses to AZD1222 COVID-19 vaccine. The germline V gene has CDR1 SGHVS and CDR2 FQNEAQ. V shed 5 bases and J shed 7 bases, with 6 bases lying between them. The length of the CDR3 is 12 residues. Findings of the study overall: Repertoire sampling happened only post peak T cell response. A reported finding is that nearly half of spike-specific TCRs target unmutated variant regions. Spike regions recognized by vaccine-associated CD4 TCRs spanned the protein, led by 160-218 and 743-854. Donors were largely white British and mainly female; clonal diversity was possibly underestimated.

Points on this clone: The antigen remains undetermined.

Measured with immunoSEQ multiplex PCR; TCRdb has only the in-frame clones, and not every one. This listing includes 150,000 or so clones. The clonotype was recovered from an adult in good health. This chain uses TRBV7-8 with TRBJ1-6; no firm D call. The specimen was peripheral blood. CDR3 nucleotide sequence: TGTGCCAGCAGCCCTCCCAATTCACCCCTCCACTTT. It translates to CASSPPNSPLHF. Using reference TRBV7-8 and TRBJ1-6 for the parts outside the CDR3, the full variable domain is GAGVSQSPRYKVAKRGQDVALRCDPISGHVSLFWYQQALGQGPEFLTYFQNEAQLDKSGLPSDRFFAERPEGSVSTLKIQRTQQEDSAVYLCASSPPNSPLHFGNGTRLTVT.